Listed below are T cell receptor beta chains from one sample, sequenced in a study of T cell repertoires in cytomegalovirus infection. Their cognate antigens are unknown. TCRdb used MiXCR to reprocess the reads, holding one entry per CDR3 protein. This sample has approximately 910,000 distinct CDR3 sequences, with roughly a third found just once. The sequenced sample was cultured CD8+ T cells from PBMCs, obtained from culture after CMV antigen stimulation. The source of these receptors is a human donor in good health (CMV status not recorded). Some clones in this sample may be carry-over from other donors' samples. Both conserved end residues are part of each CDR3. Fields, in order: V gene, J gene, clone size, D gene, CDR3 protein, CDR3 DNA. D genes are given only for firm matches. Rows may omit the clone size; those that give it use once, few, many or a size class.

V gene: TRBV7-6
J gene: TRBJ2-2
clone size: -
D gene: -
CDR3 protein: CASSLGSAFPGELFF
CDR3 DNA: TGTGCCAGCAGCTTAGGGTCGGCGTTTCCCGGGGAGCTGTTTTTT

V gene: TRBV29-1
J gene: TRBJ1-1
clone size: few
D gene: TRBD1
CDR3 protein: CSVEGPGQGAFF
CDR3 DNA: TGCAGCGTTGAAGGACCGGGACAGGGGGCTTTCTTT

V gene: TRBV10-3
J gene: TRBJ2-3
clone size: once
D gene: TRBD2
CDR3 protein: CAISESLAGGPITDTQYF
CDR3 DNA: TGTGCCATCAGTGAGTCACTAGCGGGGGGGCCGATCACAGATACGCAGTATTTT

V gene: TRBV12-3/TRBV12-4
J gene: TRBJ2-7
clone size: many
D gene: -
CDR3 protein: CASSLADREQYF
CDR3 DNA: TGTGCCAGCAGCTTAGCTGACCGGGAGCAGTACTTC

V gene: TRBV6-2/TRBV6-3
J gene: TRBJ1-5
clone size: few
D gene: -
CDR3 protein: CASGGLQVSNQPQHF
CDR3 DNA: TGTGCCAGCGGGGGCCTACAAGTAAGCAATCAGCCCCAGCATTTT

V gene: TRBV20-1
J gene: TRBJ2-6
clone size: -
D gene: -
CDR3 protein: CSARGSSGANVLTF
CDR3 DNA: TGCAGTGCTAGGGGCAGCTCTGGGGCCAACGTCCTGACTTTC

V gene: TRBV7-6
J gene: TRBJ2-3
clone size: many
D gene: TRBD2
CDR3 protein: CASSLRTSGGSTDTQYF
CDR3 DNA: TGTGCCAGCAGCCTCCGGACTAGCGGGGGAAGCACAGATACGCAGTATTTT

V gene: TRBV11-2
J gene: TRBJ2-5
clone size: -
D gene: TRBD1
CDR3 protein: CASSLVGQGAQETQYF
CDR3 DNA: TGTGCCAGCAGCTTAGTGGGACAGGGAGCCCAAGAGACCCAGTACTTC

V gene: TRBV12-3/TRBV12-4
J gene: TRBJ2-1
clone size: many
D gene: -
CDR3 protein: CASTFPLSSLGKNEQFF
CDR3 DNA: TGTGCCAGCACTTTCCCCCTCTCTAGCCTGGGGAAGAATGAGCAGTTCTTC

V gene: TRBV5-3
J gene: TRBJ1-1
clone size: -
D gene: -
CDR3 protein: CASSWGQGEAFF
CDR3 DNA: TGTGCCAGCAGCTGGGGGCAGGGCGAAGCTTTCTTT

V gene: TRBV7-6
J gene: TRBJ2-1
clone size: -
D gene: -
CDR3 protein: CASSLAVLGDEQFF
CDR3 DNA: TGTGCCAGCAGCTTAGCGGTGTTGGGGGATGAGCAGTTCTTC

V gene: TRBV4-1
J gene: TRBJ2-7
clone size: few
D gene: -
CDR3 protein: CASSQEPVSYEQYF
CDR3 DNA: TGCGCCAGCAGCCAAGAACCAGTCTCATACGAGCAGTACTTC

V gene: TRBV27
J gene: TRBJ1-1
clone size: -
D gene: TRBD1
CDR3 protein: CASSVQGAGTEAFF
CDR3 DNA: TGTGCCAGCAGTGTACAGGGGGCTGGAACTGAAGCTTTCTTT

V gene: TRBV28
J gene: TRBJ1-1
clone size: few
D gene: -
CDR3 protein: CATKNTEAFF
CDR3 DNA: TGTGCCACTAAAAACACTGAAGCTTTCTTT